Below, 9 T cell receptor beta chains from the same sample are listed, as sequenced in a study of T-cell reconstitution after alpha-beta-depleted transplantation in children. Preparation of the TCRbeta library involved a method that used unique molecular identifiers. One entry per CDR3 protein, called by TCRdb with MiXCR from the PCR reads. The sample records around 500,000 distinct CDR3 sequences, 23% being singletons. The sequencing used PBMCs, mostly from graft donor cells, collected 360 days after TCRalphabeta/CD19-depleted stem cell transplant. The origin of the receptors is a boy under three years old who had a stem cell transplant for acute myeloid leukemia, so the T cells may come from the graft donor.

This chain links TRBV20-1 with TRBJ2-7; tentatively, D is TRBD1 (6 bases). Germline V gene lookup returns CDR1 DFQATT and CDR2 SNEGSKA (reference sequence). The CDR3 has 14 amino acids. The V end was cut by 5 bases, the J end by 7 bases, with 21 bases between. The CDR3 here is CSAPPRGTTGEQYF. The DNA for the CDR3 is TGCAGTGCTCCCCCAAGGGGGACCACAGGAGAGCAGTACTTC.

V is TRBV20-1 and J is TRBJ2-5, with 10 bases lining up with TRBD2. The trim removed 2 bases at V and 5 bases at J, leaving 8 bases unmatched. CDR3 length: 15 amino acids. Germline V lookup: CDR1 DFQATT, CDR2 SNEGSKA (reference sequence). The chain's CDR3 is CSARTSGALHETQYF. The CDR3 DNA reads TGCAGTGCTAGAACTAGCGGGGCTCTCCACGAGACCCAGTACTTC.

The rearrangement links TRBV12-3 or TRBV12-4 to TRBJ2-7; tentative D call: TRBD2 (6 bases). V lost 2 bases to trimming and J lost 5 bases, with 10 bases between them. This CDR3 region has 13 residues. CDR3 coding DNA: TGTGCCAGCAGTTTATGGGAGGTGGACGAGCAGTACTTC. Protein: CASSLWEVDEQYF.

This chain joins TRBV30 and TRBJ2-2; D unresolved. The V end was cut by 3 bases, the J end by 7 bases, with 12 bases between. Germline V gene sequence: CDR1 GTSNPN, CDR2 SVGIG (reference sequence). The CDR3 is 13 residues long. The CDR3 sequence: CAWRRLENGELFF. The DNA for the CDR3 is TGTGCCTGGAGGCGGCTTGAGAACGGGGAGCTGTTTTTT.

The table lists this clonotype with a few counts. V is TRBV10-3 and J is TRBJ1-5; D is unresolved. Germline CDR1 reads ENHRY; CDR2 reads SYGVKD. The V end was cut by 7 bases, the J end by 9 bases, with 19 bases between. The CDR3 is made up of 14 amino acids. CDR3 DNA: TGTGCCATCAAGGGCAGTCCTGAAAGTGGGCCCCAGCATTTT. It is translated as CAIKGSPESGPQHF.

The genes are TRBV5-6 and TRBJ2-7; TRBD1 is a possible D gene (6 bases). This CDR3 has 14 amino acids. Trimming stripped 4 bases from V and 4 bases from J, with 15 bases between. Germline V gives CDR1 SGHDT, CDR2 YYEEEE. CDR3 residues: CASSTQGAAYEQYV. The CDR3, as DNA: TGTGCCAGCAGCACACAGGGAGCGGCATACGAGCAGTACGTC.

This chain uses TRBV7-2 with TRBJ2-5, with a possible D match to TRBD2 (6 bases). V gave up 4 bases and J gave up 2 bases, with 14 bases separating them. From germline, CDR1 is SGHTA and CDR2 FQGNSA. The CDR3 covers 15 residues. CDR3 protein: CASSYSRGAQETQYF. CDR3 DNA sequence: TGTGCCAGCAGCTATAGCCGCGGGGCTCAAGAGACCCAGTACTTC.

Details on this clonotype: One base away lies a much larger clone, so this may be a sequencing read error. The V call is TRBV20-1, the J call TRBJ2-5, with D unclear. Looked up from germline, CDR1 is DFQATT and CDR2 is SNEGSKA (reference sequence). The CDR3 contains 10 residues. V was trimmed by 4 bases and J by 5 bases, leaving 5 bases between them. The DNA for the CDR3 is TGCAGTGCTACATTGGAGACCCAGTACTTC. Its translation is CSATLETQYF.

This clonotype was observed many times. The CDR3 loop reads CASSYSILPGSDTQYF. As DNA, the CDR3 is TGTGCCAGCAGTTACTCGATTTTGCCTGGTTCAGATACGCAGTATTTT. The chain is built from TRBV6-5 and TRBJ2-3, with D unclear. The CDR3 has 16 residues. CDR1 is MNHEY and CDR2 is SVGAGI in the germline V gene. The V end lost 0 bases, the J end lost 4 bases, and 14 bases lay between the germline ends.